This record covers a single T cell receptor beta chain. Its antigen remains unidentified. The data were taken from a study of Graves' ophthalmopathy and Graves' hyperthyroidism. Study-level results: Researchers report that a 13-signature model separated ophthalmopathy from stable hyperthyroidism, posting less than 90% sensitivity and around 80% specificity.

Beta-chain TCR CDR3 regions were amplified from RNA transcripts. First-round RT-PCR employed HTBI primers, with a second-round multiplex PCR after it. TCRdb recomputed calls from the multiplex PCR reads with MiXCR, one row per CDR3 protein. The sample consists of 240,000 or so distinct CDR3 sequences, around 50% of them appearing once. V gave up 8 bases and J gave up 2 bases; unmatched junction bases: 7. Germline loops: CDR1 MDHEN, CDR2 SYDVKM. This CDR3 comprises 14 residues. The sequencing input was peripheral blood. This receptor was identified in an adult man with Graves' ophthalmopathy. The chain links TRBV28 to TRBJ2-7; 9 positions agree with TRBD1. CDR3 loop: CASYAGTGTYEQYF. The CDR3 region has the DNA TGTGCCAGCTATGCCGGGACAGGGACCTACGAGCAGTACTTC. Full variable domain (missing parts from reference TRBV28 and TRBJ2-7): DVKVTQSSRYLVKRTGEKVFLECVQDMDHENMFWYRQDPGLGLRLIYFSYDVKMKEKGDIPEGYSVSREKKERFSLILESASTNQTSMYLCASYAGTGTYEQYFGPGTRLTVT.